This TCR beta chain comes out of a study of blood T cells in healthy people across ages. This clonotype was counted between two and nine times. With a J-beta primer mix and a sample-barcoded 5' primer, a second PCR ran roughly 6 to 11 cycles. Every single cDNA molecule received a tag from a template-switch adaptor with 12 random nucleotides. TCRdb fed the 5' RACE reads into MiXCR, producing one record per CDR3 protein. The table records hundreds of thousands of distinct CDR3 sequences, about 59% of them present only once. Peripheral blood from each donor was collected in a volume of approximately 10 milliliters. Per-sample PBMC isolation yielded at least 7 million cells. Sample: blood. This TCR derives from a man aged 25 to 40 in good health.

The CDR3, as DNA: TGTGCCAGCAGCCAAGATACTGCCGTCTCTGGGGCCAACGTCCTGACTTTC. This encodes CASSQDTAVSGANVLTF. The chain employs TRBV4-2 and TRBJ2-6; D unclear. With 0 bases removed from V and 0 bases from J, the gap between germline ends came to 9 bases. This CDR3 region has 17 residues. Germline values: CDR1 LGHNA, CDR2 YNFKEQ.